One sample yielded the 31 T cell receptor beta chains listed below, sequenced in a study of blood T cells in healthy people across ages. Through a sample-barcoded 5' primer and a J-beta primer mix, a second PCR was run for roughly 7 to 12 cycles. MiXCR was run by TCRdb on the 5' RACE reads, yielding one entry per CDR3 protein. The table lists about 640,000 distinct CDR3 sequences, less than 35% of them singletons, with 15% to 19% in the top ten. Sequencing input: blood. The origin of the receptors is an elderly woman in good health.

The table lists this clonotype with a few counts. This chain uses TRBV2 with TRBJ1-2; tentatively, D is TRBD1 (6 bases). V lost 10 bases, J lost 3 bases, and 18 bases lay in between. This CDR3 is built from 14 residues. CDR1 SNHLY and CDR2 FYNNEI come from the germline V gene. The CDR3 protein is CANVRGDPDYGYTF. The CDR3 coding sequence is TGTGCCAACGTGAGGGGGGATCCGGACTATGGCTACACCTTC.

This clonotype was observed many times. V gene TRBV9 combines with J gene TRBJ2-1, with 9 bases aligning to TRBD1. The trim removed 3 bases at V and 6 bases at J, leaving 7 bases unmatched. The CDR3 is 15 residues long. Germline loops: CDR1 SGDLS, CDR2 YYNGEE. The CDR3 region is CASSASGQGFNEQFF. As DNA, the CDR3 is TGTGCCAGCAGCGCGTCGGGACAGGGCTTCAATGAGCAGTTCTTC.

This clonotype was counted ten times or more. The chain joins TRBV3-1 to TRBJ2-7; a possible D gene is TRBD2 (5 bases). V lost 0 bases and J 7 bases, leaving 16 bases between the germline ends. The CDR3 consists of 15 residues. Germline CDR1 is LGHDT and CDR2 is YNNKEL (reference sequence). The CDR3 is CASSQDLVTSGEQYF. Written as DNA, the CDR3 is TGTGCCAGCAGCCAAGATCTTGTCACTTCGGGGGAGCAGTACTTC.

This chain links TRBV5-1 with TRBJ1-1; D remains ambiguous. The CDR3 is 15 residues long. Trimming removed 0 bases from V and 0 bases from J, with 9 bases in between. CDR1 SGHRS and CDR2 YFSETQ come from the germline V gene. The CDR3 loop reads CASSLALNMNTEAFF. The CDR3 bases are TGCGCCAGCAGCTTGGCTCTCAACATGAACACTGAAGCTTTCTTT.

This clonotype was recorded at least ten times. CDR3 in amino acids: CASSLVLDRGGYTF. In nucleotides, the CDR3 is TGTGCCAGCAGCTTAGTCTTGGACAGGGGTGGCTACACCTTC. The chain couples TRBV7-2 to TRBJ1-2, with 9 positions matching TRBD1. Germline values: CDR1 SGHTA, CDR2 FQGNSA. V shed 1 base, J shed 7 bases, and the junction held 4 bases outside the gene matches. The CDR3 loop spans 14 amino acids.

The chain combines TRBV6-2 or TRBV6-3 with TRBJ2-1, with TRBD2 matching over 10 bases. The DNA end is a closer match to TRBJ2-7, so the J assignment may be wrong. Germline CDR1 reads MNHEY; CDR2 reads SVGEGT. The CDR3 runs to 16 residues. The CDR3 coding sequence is TGTGCCAGCCGAGGGGGAGGTAGCGGGGGGTACAATGAGCAGTACTTC. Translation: CASRGGGSGGYNEQYF.

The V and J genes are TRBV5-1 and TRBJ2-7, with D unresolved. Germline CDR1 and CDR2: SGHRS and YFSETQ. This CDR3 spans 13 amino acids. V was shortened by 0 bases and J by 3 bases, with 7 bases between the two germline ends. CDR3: CASSLEIFYEQYF. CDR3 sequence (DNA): TGCGCCAGCAGCTTGGAGATTTTCTACGAGCAGTACTTC.

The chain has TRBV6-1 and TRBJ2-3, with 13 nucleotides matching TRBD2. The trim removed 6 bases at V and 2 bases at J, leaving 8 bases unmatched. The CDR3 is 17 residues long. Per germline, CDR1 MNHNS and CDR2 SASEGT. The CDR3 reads CASSRTGTSGATDTQYF. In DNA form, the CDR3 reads TGTGCCAGCAGCCGTACCGGGACTAGCGGGGCCACAGATACGCAGTATTTT.

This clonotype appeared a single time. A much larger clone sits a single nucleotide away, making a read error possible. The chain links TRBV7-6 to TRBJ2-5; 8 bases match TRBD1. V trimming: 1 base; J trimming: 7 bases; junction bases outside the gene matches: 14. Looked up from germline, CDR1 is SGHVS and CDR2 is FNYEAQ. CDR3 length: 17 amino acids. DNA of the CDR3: TGTGCCAGCAGCTTAGGGTCGGCAGGGGGCTACATAGGGACCCAGTACTTC. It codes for CASSLGSAGGYIGTQYF.

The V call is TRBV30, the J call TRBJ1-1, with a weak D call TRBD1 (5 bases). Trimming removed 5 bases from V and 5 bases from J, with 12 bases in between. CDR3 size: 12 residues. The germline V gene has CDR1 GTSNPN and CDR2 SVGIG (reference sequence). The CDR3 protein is CAWGTGRTEAFF. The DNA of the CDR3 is TGTGCCTGGGGGACGGGACGGACTGAAGCTTTCTTT.

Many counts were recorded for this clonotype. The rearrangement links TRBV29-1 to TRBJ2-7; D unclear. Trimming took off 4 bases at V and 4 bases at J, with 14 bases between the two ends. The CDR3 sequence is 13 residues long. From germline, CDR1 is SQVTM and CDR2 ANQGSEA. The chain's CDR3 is CSVAHGIRYEQYF. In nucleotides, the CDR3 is TGCAGCGTTGCTCATGGGATCAGGTACGAGCAGTACTTC.

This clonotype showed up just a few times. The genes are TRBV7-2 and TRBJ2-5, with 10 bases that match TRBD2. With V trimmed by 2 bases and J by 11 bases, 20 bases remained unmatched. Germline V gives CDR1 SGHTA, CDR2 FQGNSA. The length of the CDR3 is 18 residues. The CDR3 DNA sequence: TGTGCCAGCAGCTTAATGGAGGCTAGCGGGGGTCCCTTAGATGAGCAGTACTTC. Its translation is CASSLMEASGGPLDEQYF.

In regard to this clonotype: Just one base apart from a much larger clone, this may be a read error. Written as DNA, the CDR3 is TGTGCCAGCAGTTTTCTGGCGGGGGGCTCGAGCTCCTACAATGAGCAGTACTTC. This codes for CASSFLAGGSSSYNEQYF. The chain uses TRBV12-3 or TRBV12-4 and TRBJ2-1; 8 nucleotides line up with TRBD2. The J call may be wrong; the DNA end is better matched by TRBJ2-7. CDR3 length: 18 amino acids.

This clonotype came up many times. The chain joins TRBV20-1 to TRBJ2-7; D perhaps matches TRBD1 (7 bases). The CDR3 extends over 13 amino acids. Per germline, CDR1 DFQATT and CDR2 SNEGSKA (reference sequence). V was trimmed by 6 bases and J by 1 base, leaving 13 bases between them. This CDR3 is CSAPRDSSYEQYF. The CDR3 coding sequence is TGCAGTGCGCCGCGGGACAGTTCCTACGAGCAGTACTTC.

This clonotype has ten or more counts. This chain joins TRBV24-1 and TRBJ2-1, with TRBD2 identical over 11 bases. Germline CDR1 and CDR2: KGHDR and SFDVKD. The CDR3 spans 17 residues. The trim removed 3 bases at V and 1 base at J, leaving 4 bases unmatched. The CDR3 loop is CATSDRSGGASYNEQFF. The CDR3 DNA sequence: TGTGCCACCAGTGATCGTAGCGGGGGGGCGTCCTACAATGAGCAGTTCTTC.

DNA for the CDR3: TGCAGTGCTAGATGGGGGGGAACAGATACGCAGTATTTT. Translated: CSARWGGTDTQYF. The chain couples TRBV20-1 to TRBJ2-3; 7 positions agree with TRBD2. The CDR3 is made up of 13 amino acids. The J segment lost 3 bases and the V segment lost 2 bases, leaving 2 bases of the junction unmatched. Germline CDR1 DFQATT, CDR2 SNEGSKA (reference sequence).

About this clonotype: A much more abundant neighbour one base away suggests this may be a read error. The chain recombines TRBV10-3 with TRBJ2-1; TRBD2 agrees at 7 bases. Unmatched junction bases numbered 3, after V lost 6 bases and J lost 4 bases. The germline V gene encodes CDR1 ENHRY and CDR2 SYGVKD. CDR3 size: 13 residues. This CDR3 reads CAISLAAYNEQFF. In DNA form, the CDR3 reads TGTGCCATCAGCCTAGCGGCGTACAATGAGCAGTTCTTC.

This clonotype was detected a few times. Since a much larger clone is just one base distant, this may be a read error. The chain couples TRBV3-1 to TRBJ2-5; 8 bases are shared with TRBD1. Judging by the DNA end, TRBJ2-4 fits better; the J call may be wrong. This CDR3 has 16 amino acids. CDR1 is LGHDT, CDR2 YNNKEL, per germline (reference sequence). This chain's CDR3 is CTSSQGDRGRKNIQYF. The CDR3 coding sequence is TGTACCAGCAGCCAAGGCGACAGGGGTAGGAAAAACATTCAGTACTTC.

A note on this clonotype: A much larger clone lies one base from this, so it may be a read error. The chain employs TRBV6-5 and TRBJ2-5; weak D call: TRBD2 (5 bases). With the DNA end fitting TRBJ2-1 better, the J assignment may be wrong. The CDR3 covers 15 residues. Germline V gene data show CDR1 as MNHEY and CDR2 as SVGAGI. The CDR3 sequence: CASSSPRSDQETQFF. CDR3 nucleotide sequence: TGTGCCAGCAGTTCCCCCCGTAGCGATCAAGAGACCCAGTTCTTC.

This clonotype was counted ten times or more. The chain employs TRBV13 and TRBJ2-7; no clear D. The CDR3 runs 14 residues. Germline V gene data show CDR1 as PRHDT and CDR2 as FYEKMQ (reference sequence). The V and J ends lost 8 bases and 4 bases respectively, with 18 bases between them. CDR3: CASASNGVTYEQYF. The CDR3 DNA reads TGTGCCAGCGCCTCCAATGGGGTCACGTACGAGCAGTACTTC. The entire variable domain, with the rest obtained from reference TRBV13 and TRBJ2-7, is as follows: AAGVIQSPRHLIKEKRETATLKCYPIPRHDTVYWYQQGPGQDPQFLISFYEKMQSDKGSIPDRFSAQQFSDYHSELNMSSLELGDSALYFCASASNGVTYEQYFGPGTRLTVT.

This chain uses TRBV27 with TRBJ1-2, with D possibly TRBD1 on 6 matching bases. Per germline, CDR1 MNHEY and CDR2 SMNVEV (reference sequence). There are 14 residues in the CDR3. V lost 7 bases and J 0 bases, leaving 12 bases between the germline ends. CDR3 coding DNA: TGTGCCAGCACTCCGACAGGCACTAACTATGGCTACACCTTC. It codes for CASTPTGTNYGYTF.

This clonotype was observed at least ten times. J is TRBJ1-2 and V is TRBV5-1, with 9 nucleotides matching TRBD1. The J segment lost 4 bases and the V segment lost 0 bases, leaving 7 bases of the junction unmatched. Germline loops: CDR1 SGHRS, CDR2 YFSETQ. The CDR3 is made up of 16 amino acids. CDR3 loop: CASSLAGDRDGYGYTF. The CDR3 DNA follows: TGCGCCAGCAGCTTGGCCGGGGACAGGGACGGCTATGGCTACACCTTC.

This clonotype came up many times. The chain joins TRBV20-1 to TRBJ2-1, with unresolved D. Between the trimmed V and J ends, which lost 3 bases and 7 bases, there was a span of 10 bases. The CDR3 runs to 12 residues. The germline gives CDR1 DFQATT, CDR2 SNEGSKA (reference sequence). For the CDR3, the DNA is TGCAGTGCTAGCGACGGGCGGAATGAGCAGTTCTTC. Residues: CSASDGRNEQFF.

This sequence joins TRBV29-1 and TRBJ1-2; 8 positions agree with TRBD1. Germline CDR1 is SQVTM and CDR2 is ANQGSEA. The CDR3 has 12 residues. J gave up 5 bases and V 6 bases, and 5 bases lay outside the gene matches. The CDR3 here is CSVLTGVYGYTF. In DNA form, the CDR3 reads TGCAGCGTCCTGACAGGGGTTTATGGCTACACCTTC.

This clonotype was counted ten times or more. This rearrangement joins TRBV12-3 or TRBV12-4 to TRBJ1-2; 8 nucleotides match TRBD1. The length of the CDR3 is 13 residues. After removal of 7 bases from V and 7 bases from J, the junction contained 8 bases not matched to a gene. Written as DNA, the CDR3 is TGTGCCAGCACCGTCAGGGGGCTTGTTGGCTACACCTTC. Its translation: CASTVRGLVGYTF.

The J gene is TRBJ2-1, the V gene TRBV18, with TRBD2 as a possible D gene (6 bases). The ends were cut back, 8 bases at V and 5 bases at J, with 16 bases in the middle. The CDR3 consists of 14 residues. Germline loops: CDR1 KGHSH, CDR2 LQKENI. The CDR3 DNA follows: TGTGCCAGCCGTTCGGGGAGGTCCAACAATGAGCAGTTCTTC. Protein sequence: CASRSGRSNNEQFF.

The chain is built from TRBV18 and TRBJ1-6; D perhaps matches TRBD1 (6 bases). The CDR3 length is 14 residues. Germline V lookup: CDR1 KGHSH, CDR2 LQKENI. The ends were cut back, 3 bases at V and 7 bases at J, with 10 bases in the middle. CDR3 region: CASSPDSGNSPLHF. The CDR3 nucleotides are TGTGCCAGCTCACCGGACAGCGGGAATTCACCCCTCCACTTT.

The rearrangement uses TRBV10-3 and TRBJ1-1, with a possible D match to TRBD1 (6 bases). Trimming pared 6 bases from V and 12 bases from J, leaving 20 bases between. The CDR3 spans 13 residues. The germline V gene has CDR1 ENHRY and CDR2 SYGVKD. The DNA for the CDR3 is TGTGCCATCAGCCCCGTGACAGGTGGTTTGTCTTTCTTT. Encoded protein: CAISPVTGGLSFF.

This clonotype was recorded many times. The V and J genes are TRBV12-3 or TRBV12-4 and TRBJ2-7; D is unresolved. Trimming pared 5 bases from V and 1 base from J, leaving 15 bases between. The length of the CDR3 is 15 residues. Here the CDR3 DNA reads TGTGCCAGCAGTCCCCGGACGGTCACTTCCTACGAGCAGTACTTC. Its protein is CASSPRTVTSYEQYF.

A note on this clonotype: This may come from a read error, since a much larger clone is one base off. CDR3 amino acids: CSVTDRVIGEQYF. CDR3 bases: TGCAGCGTTACGGACAGGGTAATCGGCGAGCAGTACTTC. The chain combines TRBV29-1 with TRBJ2-7, with 8 bases fitting TRBD1. V lost 5 bases, J lost 6 bases, and 9 bases stayed unmatched. The V gene's germline CDR1 is SQVTM and CDR2 ANQGSEA. The CDR3 loop spans 13 amino acids.

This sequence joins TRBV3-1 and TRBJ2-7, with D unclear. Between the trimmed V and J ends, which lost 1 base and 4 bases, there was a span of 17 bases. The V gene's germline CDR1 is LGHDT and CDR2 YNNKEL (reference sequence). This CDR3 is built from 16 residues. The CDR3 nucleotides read TGTGCCAGCAGCCAAGTAGTTGCCGCGCCCCATTACGAGCAGTACTTC. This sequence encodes CASSQVVAAPHYEQYF.